One and the same sample provided the 10 T cell receptor beta chains below, sequenced in a study of blood T cell repertoires in COVID-19 (dated by TCRdb to 2019 to 2021). Library construction relied on the immunoSEQ multiplex PCR assay. As stored in TCRdb, this immuneACCESS dataset retains in-frame rearrangements with V and J assigned. A fraction of the clones does not appear; measured against another copy, unresolved V genes explain less than half of the discrepancy, and the remainder lacks a known reason. Counted in this sample were about 40,000 clones; more than 80% of them appeared once. Roughly 14% of the sample belongs to the ten largest clones. The sequencing input was peripheral blood. These receptors were taken from a man aged 50-60 years with active or convalescent COVID-19.

The chain couples TRBV11-2 to TRBJ2-2, with TRBD1 as a possible D gene (5 bases). V lost 5 bases and J lost 7, with 11 bases in between. Germline-derived CDR1 and CDR2 are SGHAT and FQNNGV. The CDR3 has 13 amino acids. This CDR3 reads CASSGQGVGELFF. In nucleotides, the CDR3 is TGTGCCAGCAGCGGGCAAGGGGTCGGGGAGCTGTTTTTT. Complete variable domain (other parts from reference TRBV11-2 and TRBJ2-2): EAGVAQSPRYKIIEKRQSVAFWCNPISGHATLYWYQQILGQGPKLLIQFQNNGVVDDSQLPKDRFSAERLKGVDSTLKIQPAKLEDSAVYLCASSGQGVGELFFGEGSRLTVL.

This sequence joins TRBV30 and TRBJ2-2; 8 bases map to TRBD1. Trimming cost V 0 bases and J 8 bases; bases outside gene matches: 8. The length of the CDR3 is 15 residues. Per the germline V gene, CDR1 is GTSNPN and CDR2 is SVGIG (reference sequence). DNA of the CDR3: TGTGCCTGGAGTGTACGTGGCAGGGGGCGTGGGGAGCTGTTTTTT. It specifies CAWSVRGRGRGELFF.

J is TRBJ2-1 and V is TRBV6-2 or TRBV6-3, with 10 bases lining up with TRBD2. The CDR3 runs 16 residues. The V and J ends lost 0 bases and 7 bases, in that order; junction bases with no gene match: 6. The germline CDR1 and CDR2 sequences are MNHEY and SVGEGT. The CDR3 nucleotides are TGTGCCAGCAGTTACTCTGGTAGCGGGGGGCCAAATGAGCAGTTCTTC. Protein: CASSYSGSGGPNEQFF.

The chain joins TRBV2 to TRBJ2-7; 10 positions match TRBD1. With V trimmed by 3 bases and J by 0 bases, 2 bases remained unmatched. The CDR3 contains 15 residues. Germline lookup yields CDR1 SNHLY and CDR2 FYNNEI. The CDR3 region has the DNA TGTGCCAGCAGTGACGGACAGGGGGACTCCTACGAGCAGTACTTC. This gives the protein CASSDGQGDSYEQYF.

This clone has more than one count but fewer than ten. J is TRBJ1-1 and V is TRBV19, with 7 bases that match TRBD1. Trimming removed 5 bases from V and 6 bases from J; junction bases left unmatched: 6. The CDR3 has 13 amino acids. CDR1 LNHDA and CDR2 SQIVND come from the germline V gene (reference sequence). Here the CDR3 DNA reads TGTGCCAGTAGTCGGGACAGAGGGGCTGAAGCTTTCTTT. This encodes CASSRDRGAEAFF.

The genes are TRBV5-4 and TRBJ2-3; D gene uncertain. The CDR3 length is 15 residues. The V gene lost 6 bases and the J gene lost 2 bases, with 16 bases spanning the gap. CDR1 is SGHNT, CDR2 YYREEE, per germline (reference sequence). Here the CDR3 DNA reads TGTGCCAGCAAGGCGTCATGGGCCAACACAGATACGCAGTATTTT. As protein: CASKASWANTDTQYF.

Here the CDR3 DNA reads TGTGCCCTAAGCAGGGGGTGGACTGAAGCTTTCTTT. Translating gives CALSRGWTEAFF. The V gene is TRBV30, the J gene TRBJ1-1; 7 bases match TRBD1. This CDR3 comprises 12 residues. The V segment lost 8 bases and the J segment 5 bases; nucleotides outside the gene matches: 8. Germline V lookup: CDR1 GTSNPN, CDR2 SVGIG (reference sequence).

This clone came up a few times. This chain links TRBV24-1 with TRBJ1-1; 8 bases align to TRBD1. Germline V gene data show CDR1 as KGHDR and CDR2 as SFDVKD. This CDR3 region has 13 residues. Losses at the gene ends were 7 bases for V and 4 bases for J; bases not matched to a gene: 4. The CDR3 DNA follows: TGTGCCACCAGCCCTGGACAGGGCACTGAAGCTTTCTTT. It is translated as CATSPGQGTEAFF.

The chain combines TRBV6-6 with TRBJ1-1, with D maybe TRBD1 (5 bases). Germline V gene sequence: CDR1 MNHNY, CDR2 SVGAGI (reference sequence). The CDR3 length is 14 residues. Between the trimmed V and J ends, which lost 4 bases and 5 bases, there was a span of 14 bases. The CDR3 DNA reads TGTGCCAGCAGTTTAGTAAGGGGCGGAACTGAAGCTTTCTTT. Amino acids: CASSLVRGGTEAFF.

The rearrangement uses TRBV10-1 and TRBJ2-5; TRBD2 agrees at 9 bases. Trimming removed 1 base from V and 2 bases from J; junction bases left unmatched: 2. CDR1 is WNHNN and CDR2 is SYGVQD in the germline V gene (reference sequence). The CDR3 loop spans 15 amino acids. CDR3 sequence reads: CASSEYLAGQETQYF. CDR3 nucleotides: TGCGCCAGCAGTGAGTACCTAGCGGGACAAGAGACCCAGTACTTC.